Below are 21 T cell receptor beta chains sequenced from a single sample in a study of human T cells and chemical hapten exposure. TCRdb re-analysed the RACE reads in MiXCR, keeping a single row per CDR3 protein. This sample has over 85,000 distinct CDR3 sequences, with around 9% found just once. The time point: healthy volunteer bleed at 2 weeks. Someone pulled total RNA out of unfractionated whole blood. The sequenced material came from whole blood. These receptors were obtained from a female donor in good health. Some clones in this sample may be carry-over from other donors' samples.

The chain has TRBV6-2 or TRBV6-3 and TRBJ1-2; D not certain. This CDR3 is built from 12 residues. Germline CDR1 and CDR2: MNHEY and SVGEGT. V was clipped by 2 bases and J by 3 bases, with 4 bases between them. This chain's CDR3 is CASSYTYYGYTF. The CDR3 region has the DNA TGTGCCAGCAGTTACACCTACTATGGCTACACCTTC.

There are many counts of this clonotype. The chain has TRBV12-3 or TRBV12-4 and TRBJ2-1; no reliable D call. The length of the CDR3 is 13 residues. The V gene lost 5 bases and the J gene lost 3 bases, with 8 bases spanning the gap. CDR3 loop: CASSLLRYNEQFF. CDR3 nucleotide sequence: TGTGCCAGCAGTCTCCTCCGCTACAATGAGCAGTTCTTC.

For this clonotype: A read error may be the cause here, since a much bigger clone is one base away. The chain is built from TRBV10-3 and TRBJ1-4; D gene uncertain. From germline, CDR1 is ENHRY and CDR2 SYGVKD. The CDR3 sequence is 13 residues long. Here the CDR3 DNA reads TGTGCCATCAGTGAAATAGTTAATGAAAAACTGTCTTTT. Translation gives CAISEIVNEKLSF.

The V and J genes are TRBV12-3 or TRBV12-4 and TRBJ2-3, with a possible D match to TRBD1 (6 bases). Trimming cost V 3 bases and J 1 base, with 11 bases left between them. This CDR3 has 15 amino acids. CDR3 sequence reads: CASSFPGQGTDTQYF. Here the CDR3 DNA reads TGTGCCAGCAGTTTCCCGGGACAAGGCACAGATACGCAGTATTTT.

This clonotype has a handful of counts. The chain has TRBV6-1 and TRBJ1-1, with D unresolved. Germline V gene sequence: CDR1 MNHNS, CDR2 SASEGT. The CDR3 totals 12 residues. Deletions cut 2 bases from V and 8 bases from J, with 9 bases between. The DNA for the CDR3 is TGTGCCAGCAGTGAACGGGTTCCCGAAGCTTTCTTT. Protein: CASSERVPEAFF.

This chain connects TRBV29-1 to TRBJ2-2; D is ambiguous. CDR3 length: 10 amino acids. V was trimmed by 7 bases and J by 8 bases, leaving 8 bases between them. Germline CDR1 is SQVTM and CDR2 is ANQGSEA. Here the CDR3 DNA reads TGCAGCGCCTTGACAGGGGAGCTGTTTTTT. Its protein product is CSALTGELFF.

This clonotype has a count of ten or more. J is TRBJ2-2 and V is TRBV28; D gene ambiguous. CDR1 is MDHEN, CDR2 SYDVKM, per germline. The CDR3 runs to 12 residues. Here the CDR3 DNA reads TGTGCAGGGCGGATGAACACCGGGGAGCTGTTTTTT. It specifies CAGRMNTGELFF. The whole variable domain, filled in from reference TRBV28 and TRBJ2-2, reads DVKVTQSSRYLVKRTGEKVFLECVQDMDHENMFWYRQDPGLGLRLIYFSYDVKMKEKGDIPEGYSVSREKKERFSLILESASTNQTSMYLCAGRMNTGELFFGEGSRLTVL.

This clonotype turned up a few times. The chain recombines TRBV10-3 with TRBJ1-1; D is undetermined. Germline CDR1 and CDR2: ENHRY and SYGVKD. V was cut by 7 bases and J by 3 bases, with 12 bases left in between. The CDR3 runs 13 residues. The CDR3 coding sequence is TGTGCCATCATACGGGAAAGGGACACTGAAGCTTTCTTT. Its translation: CAIIRERDTEAFF.

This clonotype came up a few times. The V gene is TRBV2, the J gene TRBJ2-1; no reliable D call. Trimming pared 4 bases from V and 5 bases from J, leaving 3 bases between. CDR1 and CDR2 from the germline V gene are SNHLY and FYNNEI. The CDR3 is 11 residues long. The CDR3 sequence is CASSANNEQFF. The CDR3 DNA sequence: TGTGCCAGCAGTGCCAACAATGAGCAGTTCTTC.

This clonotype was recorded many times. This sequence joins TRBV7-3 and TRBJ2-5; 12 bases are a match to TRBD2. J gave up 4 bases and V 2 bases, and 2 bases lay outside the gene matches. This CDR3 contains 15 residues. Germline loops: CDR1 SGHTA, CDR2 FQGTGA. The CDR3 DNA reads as TGTGCCAGCAGCTTATCACTAGCGGGAGGAGAGACCCAGTACTTC. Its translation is CASSLSLAGGETQYF.

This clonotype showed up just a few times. CDR3 DNA sequence: TGTGCCACCAGTGATCCCGGATTCACAGATACGCAGTATTTT. This sequence encodes CATSDPGFTDTQYF. The J gene is TRBJ2-3, the V gene TRBV24-1; D is uncertain. Deletions cut 3 bases from V and 2 bases from J, with 8 bases between. The CDR3 is 14 residues long. Per the germline V gene, CDR1 is KGHDR and CDR2 is SFDVKD.

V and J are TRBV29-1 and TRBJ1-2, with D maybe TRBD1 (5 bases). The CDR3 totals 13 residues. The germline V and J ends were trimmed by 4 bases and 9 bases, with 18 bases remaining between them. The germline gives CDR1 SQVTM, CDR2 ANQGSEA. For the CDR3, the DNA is TGCAGCGTTGGAGACAGCCCTCTTGCGAGCTACACCTTC. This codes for CSVGDSPLASYTF.

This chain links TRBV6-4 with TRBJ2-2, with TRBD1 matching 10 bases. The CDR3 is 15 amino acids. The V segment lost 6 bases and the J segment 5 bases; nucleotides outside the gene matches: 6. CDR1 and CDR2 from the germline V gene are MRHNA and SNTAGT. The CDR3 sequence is CASRGTGEETGELFF. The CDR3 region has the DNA TGTGCCAGCAGGGGGACAGGGGAGGAAACCGGGGAGCTGTTTTTT.

DNA of the CDR3: TGCAGTGCCCGCCCATACAATAACTATGGCTACACCTTC. Its protein product is CSARPYNNYGYTF. V and J are TRBV20-1 and TRBJ1-2; D unclear. Germline V CDR1 and CDR2: DFQATT, SNEGSKA (reference sequence). This CDR3 contains 13 residues. The V end was cut by 6 bases, the J end by 1 base, with 12 bases between.

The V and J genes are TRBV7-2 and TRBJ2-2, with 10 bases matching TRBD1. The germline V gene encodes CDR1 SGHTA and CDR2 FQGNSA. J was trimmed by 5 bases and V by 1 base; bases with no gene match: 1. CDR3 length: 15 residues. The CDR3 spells CASSLGQGATGELFF. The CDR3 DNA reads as TGTGCCAGCAGCTTAGGACAGGGGGCGACCGGGGAGCTGTTTTTT.

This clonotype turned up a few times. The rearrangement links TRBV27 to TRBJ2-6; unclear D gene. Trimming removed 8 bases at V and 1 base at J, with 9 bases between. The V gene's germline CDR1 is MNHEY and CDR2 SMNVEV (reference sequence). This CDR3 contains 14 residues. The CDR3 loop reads CASSFFSGANVLTF. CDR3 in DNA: TGTGCCAGCTCGTTCTTTTCTGGGGCCAACGTCCTGACTTTC.

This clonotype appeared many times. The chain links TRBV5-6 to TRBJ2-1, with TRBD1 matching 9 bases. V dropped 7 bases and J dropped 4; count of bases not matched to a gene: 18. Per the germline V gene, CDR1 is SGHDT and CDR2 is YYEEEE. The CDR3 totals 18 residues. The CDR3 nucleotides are TGTGCCAGCGTCGAGTATTTGCTCGGGGGGACAGGGTACAATGAGCAGTTCTTC. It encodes CASVEYLLGGTGYNEQFF. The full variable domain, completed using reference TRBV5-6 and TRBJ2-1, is DAGVTQSPTHLIKTRGQQVTLRCSPKSGHDTVSWYQQALGQGPQFIFQYYEEEERQRGNFPDRFSGHQFPNYSSELNVNALLLGDSALYLCASVEYLLGGTGYNEQFFGPGTRLTVL.

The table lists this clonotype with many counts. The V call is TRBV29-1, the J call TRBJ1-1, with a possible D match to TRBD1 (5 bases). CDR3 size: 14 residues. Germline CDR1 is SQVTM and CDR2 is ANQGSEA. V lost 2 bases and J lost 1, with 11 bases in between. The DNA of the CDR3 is TGCAGCGTTGAATCGGGGCGAGGGAACACTGAAGCTTTCTTT. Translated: CSVESGRGNTEAFF.

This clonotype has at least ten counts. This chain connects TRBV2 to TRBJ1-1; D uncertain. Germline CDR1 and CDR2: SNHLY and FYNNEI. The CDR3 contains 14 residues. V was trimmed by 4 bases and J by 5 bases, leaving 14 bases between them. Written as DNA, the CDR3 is TGTGCCAGCAGTGTTGCAGGAGGGATGACTGAAGCTTTCTTT. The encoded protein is CASSVAGGMTEAFF.

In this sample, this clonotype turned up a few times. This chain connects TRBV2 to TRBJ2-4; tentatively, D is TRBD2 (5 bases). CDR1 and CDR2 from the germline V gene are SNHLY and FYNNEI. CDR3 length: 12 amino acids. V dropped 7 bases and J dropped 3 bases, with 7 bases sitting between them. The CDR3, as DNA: TGTGCCAGCATGAGGGACAAAAACATTCAGTACTTC. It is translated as CASMRDKNIQYF.

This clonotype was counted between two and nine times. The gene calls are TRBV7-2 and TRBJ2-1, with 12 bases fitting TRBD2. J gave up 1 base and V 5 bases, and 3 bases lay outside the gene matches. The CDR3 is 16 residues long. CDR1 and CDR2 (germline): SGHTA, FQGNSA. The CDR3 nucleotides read TGTGCCAGCAGCCGAGGACTAGCGGGATCCTACAATGAGCAGTTCTTC. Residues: CASSRGLAGSYNEQFF.